Sequencing of this TCR beta chain was carried out in a study of beta chain features in type 1 diabetes. General study findings and limits: There was no resolution here of whether HLA type influences TCRB rearrangement. Patients showed naive, central memory and Treg TCRB repertoires that appeared more similar than those of healthy donors.

Per the germline V gene, CDR1 is LNHDA and CDR2 is SQIVND (reference sequence). This CDR3 has 11 amino acids. V lost 4 bases to trimming and J lost 2 bases, with 2 bases between them. With respect to this clone: The antigen remains undetermined.

Blood was drawn once from each donor into heparinised tubes. The draws averaged about 120 mL. What was sequenced were expressed TCRB transcripts, since all of the isolated RNA had been reverse transcribed. The average read count of naive, central memory and regulatory T cell samples was around 3.8 million. Clones were sequenced by immunoSEQ multiplex PCR, and TCRdb holds only the in-frame ones, with some missing. Of around 250,000 clones in the sample, roughly 14% are singletons; the top ten hold more than 0.02%. This TCR was recovered from a woman aged 40 to 50 in good health. The sequencing input was naive CD4+ T cells from blood. The chain has TRBV19 and TRBJ1-2; D ambiguous. CDR3 nucleotides: TGTGCCAGTAGTACAAACTATGGCTACACCTTC. This codes for CASSTNYGYTF.